The 25 T cell receptor beta chains given below trace back to one sample, sequenced in a study of immune evolution from preneoplasia to lung adenocarcinoma. Measured with immunoSEQ multiplex PCR; TCRdb has only the in-frame clones, and not every one. This sample yields about 5,500 clones, of which over 65% are seen a single time; approximately 3.6% belongs to the top ten. The sequenced sample was FFPE minimally invasive lung adenocarcinoma tissue. These receptors originate from a person aged 60 to 80 with lung adenocarcinoma.

This chain connects TRBV9 to TRBJ1-6, with a possible D match to TRBD1 (5 bases). Germline CDR1 and CDR2: SGDLS and YYNGEE. Trimming took off 0 bases at V and 8 bases at J, with 21 bases between the two ends. The CDR3 contains 18 residues. CDR3 loop: CASSVEGSTGRLDSPLHF. The CDR3 region has the DNA TGTGCCAGCAGCGTAGAGGGGTCGACGGGCAGGTTAGATTCACCCCTCCACTTT.

V usage is TRBV27 and J usage is TRBJ2-6; D may be TRBD1 (6 bases). CDR1 and CDR2 from the germline V gene are MNHEY and SMNVEV (reference sequence). V lost 7 bases and J lost 3, with 13 bases in between. The CDR3 extends over 15 amino acids. The CDR3 loop reads CASKGGTVGANVLTF. The CDR3 bases are TGTGCCAGCAAAGGGGGAACAGTTGGGGCCAACGTCCTGACTTTC.

The chain links TRBV7-2 to TRBJ1-1, with 9 bases lining up with TRBD1. With V trimmed by 2 bases and J by 4 bases, 17 bases remained unmatched. The CDR3 contains 19 residues. Germline loops: CDR1 SGHTA, CDR2 FQGNSA. CDR3 sequence: CASSLRVRGTGQVGTEAFF. In DNA, the CDR3 is TGTGCCAGCAGCTTAAGGGTTAGGGGGACAGGGCAGGTTGGCACTGAAGCTTTCTTT.

This clone was detected only once. The rearrangement links TRBV7-9 to TRBJ2-2; 7 bases map to TRBD1. Germline CDR1 and CDR2: SEHNR and FQNEAQ (reference sequence). This CDR3 has 13 amino acids. V shed 8 bases, J shed 6 bases, and the junction held 6 bases outside the gene matches. DNA of the CDR3: TGTGCCAGCGGAAATACAGGGGCCGGGGAGCTGTTTTTT. This codes for CASGNTGAGELFF.

This chain joins TRBV27 and TRBJ2-6; D unclear. V lost 10 bases, J lost 1 base, and 11 bases lay in between. The CDR3 sequence is 14 residues long. CDR1 and CDR2 from the germline V gene are MNHEY and SMNVEV (reference sequence). The CDR3 region has the DNA TGTGCCACCTCACGTGGATCTGGGGCCAACGTCCTGACTTTC. Protein product: CATSRGSGANVLTF. Supplemented by reference TRBV27 and TRBJ2-6, the full variable domain reads EAQVTQNPRYLITVTGKKLTVTCSQNMNHEYMSWYRQDPGLGLRQIYYSMNVEVTDKGDVPEGYKVSRKEKRNFPLILESPSPNQTSLYFCATSRGSGANVLTFGAGSRLTVL.

V gene TRBV30 combines with J gene TRBJ1-5; 7 bases line up with TRBD1. The ends lost 1 base at V and 5 bases at J; junction bases unmatched: 8. The CDR3 is 15 amino acids. The germline gives CDR1 GTSNPN, CDR2 SVGIG (reference sequence). The CDR3 DNA reads TGTGCCTGGAGTGGAGACCGACAGGGCGATCAGCCCCAGCATTTT. Its protein product is CAWSGDRQGDQPQHF.

CDR3: CASSFGGNGNQPQHF. The CDR3 nucleotides read TGTGCCAGCAGTTTTGGGGGGAACGGCAATCAGCCCCAGCATTTT. V is TRBV28 and J is TRBJ1-5, with D possibly TRBD1 on 5 matching bases. Trimming removed 3 bases from V and 2 bases from J, with 11 bases in between. CDR1 is MDHEN, CDR2 SYDVKM, per germline. This CDR3 has 15 residues.

The rearrangement uses TRBV4-1 and TRBJ2-1; D ambiguous. V was cut by 0 bases and J by 7 bases, with 10 bases left in between. The CDR3 consists of 14 residues. Germline V CDR1 and CDR2: MGHRA, YSYEKL. In nucleotides, the CDR3 is TGCGCCAGCAGCCAAGAGACACCTTGGAATGAGCAGTTCTTC. Amino acid sequence: CASSQETPWNEQFF.

DNA for the CDR3: TGTGCCAGCCTCCGGGGCCGGGGAGAGACGAATGAGCAGTTCTTC. It encodes CASLRGRGETNEQFF. The rearrangement joins TRBV18 to TRBJ2-1; D is tentatively TRBD1 or TRBD2 (5 bases each). The V end lost 8 bases, the J end lost 7 bases, and 21 bases lay between the germline ends. This CDR3 has 15 residues. Germline loops: CDR1 KGHSH, CDR2 LQKENI. Looking up the rest from reference TRBV18 and TRBJ2-1 gives the full variable domain: NAGVMQNPRHLVRRRGQEARLRCSPMKGHSHVYWYRQLPEEGLKFMVYLQKENIIDESGMPKERFSAEFPKEGPSILRIQQVVRGDSAAYFCASLRGRGETNEQFFGPGTRLTVL.

V is TRBV7-2 and J is TRBJ2-1, with 8 bases that match TRBD2. J was trimmed by 3 bases and V by 6 bases; bases with no gene match: 7. The CDR3 is made up of 15 amino acids. The germline CDR1 and CDR2 sequences are SGHTA and FQGNSA. This chain's CDR3 is CASRMAGGNYNEQFF. DNA of the CDR3: TGTGCCAGCAGAATGGCGGGGGGTAACTACAATGAGCAGTTCTTC.

This clone appeared a single time. The chain links TRBV20-1 to TRBJ2-1; D is possibly TRBD1 (5 bases). Germline V gives CDR1 DFQATT, CDR2 SNEGSKA (reference sequence). Between the trimmed V and J ends, which lost 2 bases and 7 bases, there was a span of 6 bases. The CDR3 consists of 11 residues. The CDR3 region is CSARSGNEQFF. Written as DNA, the CDR3 is TGCAGTGCTAGATCAGGGAATGAGCAGTTCTTC.

The rearrangement links TRBV10-3 to TRBJ1-2; 8 bases agree with TRBD1. This CDR3 is 15 amino acids long. V lost 4 bases to trimming and J lost 4 bases; unmatched junction nucleotides: 8. CDR1 ENHRY and CDR2 SYGVKD come from the germline V gene. The CDR3, as DNA: TGTGCCATCAGTGGGACAGGGAAAAGGACCTATGGCTACACCTTC. Residues: CAISGTGKRTYGYTF.

This chain joins TRBV9 and TRBJ2-1; TRBD2 is a possible D gene (6 bases). Germline V CDR1 and CDR2: SGDLS, YYNGEE. The CDR3 loop spans 15 amino acids. Trimming removed 4 bases at V and 5 bases at J, with 16 bases between. CDR3 region: CASSMSGGTNNEQFF. CDR3 DNA sequence: TGTGCCAGCAGCATGTCGGGCGGGACGAACAATGAGCAGTTCTTC.

V usage is TRBV30 and J usage is TRBJ1-5; 9 bases fit TRBD1. The length of the CDR3 is 14 residues. The trim removed 3 bases at V and 6 bases at J, leaving 6 bases unmatched. Germline V gene sequence: CDR1 GTSNPN, CDR2 SVGIG (reference sequence). The CDR3 DNA is TGTGCCTGGAGGCCTACAGGGGGCAGTCAGCCCCAGCATTTT. Its translation: CAWRPTGGSQPQHF.

This chain uses TRBV28 with TRBJ1-1; D call uncertain. This CDR3 comprises 14 residues. Deletions cut 7 bases from V and 0 bases from J, with 12 bases between. Germline V gene data show CDR1 as MDHEN and CDR2 as SYDVKM. CDR3 DNA: TGTGCCAGCACTAGCTGGCAGATGAACACTGAAGCTTTCTTT. Translation gives CASTSWQMNTEAFF.

The J gene is TRBJ1-5, the V gene TRBV5-1, with D maybe TRBD1 (5 bases). The length of the CDR3 is 15 residues. CDR1 is SGHRS, CDR2 YFSETQ, per germline. V lost 0 bases, J lost 1 base, and 8 bases lay in between. The CDR3, as DNA: TGCGCCAGCAGCTTGGTCCCAGGGAGCAATCAGCCCCAGCATTTT. Translating it yields CASSLVPGSNQPQHF.

The chain is built from TRBV2 and TRBJ1-5; D remains ambiguous. CDR1 and CDR2 from the germline V gene are SNHLY and FYNNEI. V was clipped by 2 bases and J by 3 bases, with 11 bases between them. There are 15 residues in the CDR3. The CDR3 loop is CASSESRKFNQPQHF. The CDR3 region has the DNA TGTGCCAGCAGTGAAAGTCGTAAATTCAATCAGCCCCAGCATTTT.

V usage is TRBV5-1 and J usage is TRBJ2-3; no reliable D call. Trimming took off 0 bases at V and 2 bases at J, with 10 bases between the two ends. The CDR3 loop spans 15 amino acids. Germline CDR1 and CDR2: SGHRS and YFSETQ. CDR3 bases: TGCGCCAGCAGCTTGGAAGCGCGGTCCACAGATACGCAGTATTTT. Encoded protein: CASSLEARSTDTQYF.

The genes are TRBV7-2 and TRBJ1-2; a possible D gene is TRBD1 (5 bases). This CDR3 spans 13 amino acids. CDR1 and CDR2 from the germline V gene are SGHTA and FQGNSA. Trimming left V 5 bases short and J 4 bases short, with 11 bases between. The CDR3 DNA reads as TGTGCCAGCAGCCAGGACACCTCCTATGGCTACACCTTC. Protein sequence: CASSQDTSYGYTF.

The V call is TRBV6-1, the J call TRBJ2-7; 8 bases are shared with TRBD2. Trimming cost V 7 bases and J 3 bases; bases outside gene matches: 5. From germline, CDR1 is MNHNS and CDR2 SASEGT. The CDR3 covers 13 residues. CDR3 residues: CASKPGLVYEQYF. Here the CDR3 DNA reads TGTGCCAGCAAACCGGGACTAGTCTACGAGCAGTACTTC.

The CDR3 spells CASSLGLAGIETQYF. The CDR3 DNA is TGCGCCAGCAGCTTGGGACTAGCGGGAATAGAGACCCAGTACTTC. The J gene is TRBJ2-5, the V gene TRBV4-3, with 13 bases identical to TRBD2. J gave up 4 bases and V 5 bases, and 4 bases lay outside the gene matches. The CDR3 spans 15 residues. In germline, CDR1 is LGHNA, CDR2 YSLEER.

This clone showed up just a few times. The chain couples TRBV18 to TRBJ2-5; perhaps TRBD1 as D (6 bases). Trimming stripped 6 bases from V and 0 bases from J, with 11 bases between. The CDR3 consists of 14 residues. In germline, CDR1 is KGHSH, CDR2 LQKENI. CDR3 region: CASSLTGYQETQYF. The CDR3 DNA is TGTGCCAGCTCTCTCACAGGGTACCAAGAGACCCAGTACTTC.

The chain carries TRBV7-2 and TRBJ1-6; TRBD1 matches at 8 bases. CDR1 and CDR2 (germline): SGHTA, FQGNSA. The V gene end was trimmed by 1 base and the J gene end by 7 bases; junction bases not matched to a gene: 6. CDR3 length equals 16 residues. In nucleotides, the CDR3 is TGTGCCAGCAGCTTAGAAACGCGGACAGGGAATTCACCCCTCCACTTT. The encoded protein is CASSLETRTGNSPLHF.

The chain recombines TRBV7-3 with TRBJ2-3, with 9 bases matching TRBD2. The CDR3 loop spans 14 amino acids. V lost 6 bases and J lost 3; bases outside the gene matches: 4. Germline CDR1 reads SGHTA; CDR2 reads FQGTGA. The CDR3 DNA follows: TGTGCCAGCAGTACTAGCGGGCGGACAGATACGCAGTATTTT. Its translation is CASSTSGRTDTQYF. The full variable domain, with the rest looked up from reference TRBV7-3 and TRBJ2-3, is GAGVSQTPSNKVTEKGKYVELRCDPISGHTALYWYRQSLGQGPEFLIYFQGTGAADDSGLPNDRFFAVRPEGSVSTLKIQRTERGDSAVYLCASSTSGRTDTQYFGPGTRLTVL.

The J gene is TRBJ2-2, the V gene TRBV12-5, with 7 bases lining up with TRBD2. Losses at the gene ends were 5 bases for V and 6 bases for J; bases not matched to a gene: 6. Germline lookup yields CDR1 LGHNT and CDR2 FRNRAP. The CDR3 length is 14 residues. CDR3 amino acids: CASGPPLAAGELFF. The CDR3 DNA follows: TGTGCTAGTGGTCCACCGCTAGCGGCCGGGGAGCTGTTTTTT.